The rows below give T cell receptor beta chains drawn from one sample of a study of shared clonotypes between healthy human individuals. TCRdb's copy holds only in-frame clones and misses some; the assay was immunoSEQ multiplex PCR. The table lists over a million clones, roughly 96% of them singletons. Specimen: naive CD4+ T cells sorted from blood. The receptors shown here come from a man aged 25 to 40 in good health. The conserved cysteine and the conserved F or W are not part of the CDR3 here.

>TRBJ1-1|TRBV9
ASSPIPDWDTEAF
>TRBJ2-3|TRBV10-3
AISEAALALDTQY
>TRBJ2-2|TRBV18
ASLRFSETLNPNTGELF
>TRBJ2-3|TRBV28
ASSVGLAGLTDTQY
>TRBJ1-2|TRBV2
ASSGADYGYT
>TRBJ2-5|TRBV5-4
ASSLAGRVQETQY
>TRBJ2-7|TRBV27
ASRGLRRGFNPLYEQY
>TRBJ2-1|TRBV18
ASSPRQGDYNEQF
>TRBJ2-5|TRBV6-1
ATREGHQETQY
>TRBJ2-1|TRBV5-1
ASSTTSTNYNEQF
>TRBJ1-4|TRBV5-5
ASSLAPGARTNEKLF
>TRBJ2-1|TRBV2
ASSEARASNNEQF
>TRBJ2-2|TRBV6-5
ASAGRTGELF
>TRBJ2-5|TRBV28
ASSSADRYQETQY
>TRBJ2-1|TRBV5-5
ASRPTGAELKQF
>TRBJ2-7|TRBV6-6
ASTGGYEQY
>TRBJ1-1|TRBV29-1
SAKTENTEAF
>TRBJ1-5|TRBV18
ASSPRRDPGVPNQPQH
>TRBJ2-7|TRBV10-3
AISEEGLAGVFYEQY
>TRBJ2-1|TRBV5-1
ASSLVASGTYNEQF
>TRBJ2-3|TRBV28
ASSPGGHTDTQY
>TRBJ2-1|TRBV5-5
ASSSRQGEIWEQF